In this sample, the clone carrying this TCR beta chain turned up once. Germline is not matched at one junction end, which may reflect a read error. The genomic DNA of each subset was split evenly across several immunoSEQ plates. Clones were read by immunoSEQ multiplex PCR, and TCRdb kept only the in-frame ones, dropping some. The sample contains some 580,000 clones, less than 98% of which appear only once. This specimen comes from a study of shared clonotypes between healthy human individuals. Study as a whole: Plates per donor: three CD4 naive, three CD4 memory, two CD8 naive, one CD8 memory.

The V gene's germline CDR1 is SGHDT and CDR2 YYEEEE. The length of the CDR3 is 15 residues. The rearrangement joins TRBV5-6 to TRBJ2-5, with 8 positions matching TRBD1. This receptor was identified in a woman under 40 in good health. Sequencing was carried out using naive CD4+ T cells sorted from blood. Subset denoted: CD45RA+ positively selected. For the CDR3, the DNA is TGTGCCAGCGGCTTTCCTGGACAGGGACAAGAGACCCAGTACTTC. It specifies CASGFPGQGQETQYF.